The rows below give T cell receptor beta chains drawn from one sample of a study of blood T cell repertoires in COVID-19. Some clones are missing from TCRdb's copy, which holds only in-frame ones; the method was immunoSEQ multiplex PCR. This sample carries tens of thousands of clones, over 80% of them seen once, and the ten largest clones take about 1.8%. Sequenced material: peripheral blood. The receptors shown here come from a woman aged 60-75 years with acute or convalescent COVID-19. Both conserved end residues are part of each CDR3. The D gene is left open where the match is weak. Some rows have no size entry. The others give once, few or many, or a class for an expanded clone.

TRBJ2-5 TRBD2 TRBV19 16 - CASSIQTSGGSETQYF TGTGCCAGTAGTATACAAACTAGCGGGGGGTCGGAGACCCAGTACTTC
TRBJ1-1 - TRBV19 13 - CASSITVNTEAFF TGTGCCAGTAGTATAACAGTGAACACTGAAGCTTTCTTT
TRBJ2-7 - TRBV3-1/TRBV3-2 15 - CASSQAPSSVDEQYF TGTGCCAGCAGCCAAGCGCCCTCCTCGGTCGACGAGCAGTACTTC
TRBJ2-1 TRBD2 TRBV30 15 - CAWAALAGGRNEQFF TGTGCCTGGGCCGCCCTAGCGGGAGGTCGCAATGAGCAGTTCTTC
TRBJ2-1 - TRBV12-3/TRBV12-4 13 once CASGEGQSNEQFF TGTGCCAGCGGGGAAGGACAGAGTAATGAGCAGTTCTTC
TRBJ1-4 - TRBV28 15 - CASSFDRRTNEKLFF TGTGCCAGCAGTTTCGATCGCAGAACTAATGAAAAACTGTTTTTT
TRBJ2-2 TRBD2 TRBV6-2/TRBV6-3 16 - CASSLLAGGTGGELFF TGTGCCAGCAGCCTTCTAGCGGGAGGGACTGGCGGGGAGCTGTTTTTT
TRBJ2-2 TRBD2 TRBV30 15 - CAGWTSGVNTGELFF TGTGCCGGCTGGACTAGCGGGGTGAACACCGGGGAGCTGTTTTTT
TRBJ2-7 TRBD2 TRBV6-6 16 once CASSYSPSGGGLEQYF TGTGCCAGCAGTTACTCACCTAGCGGGGGGGGTTTGGAGCAGTACTTC
TRBJ1-1 - TRBV30 17 - CAWSVPVYRGMNTEAFF TGTGCCTGGAGTGTTCCGGTGTATAGAGGTATGAACACTGAAGCTTTCTTT
TRBJ1-4 TRBD1 TRBV6-1 15 - CASSEEGQYNEKLFF TGTGCCAGCAGTGAAGAGGGACAGTATAATGAAAAACTGTTTTTT
TRBJ1-1 - TRBV5-5 13 - CASSFIQGTEAFF TGTGCCAGCAGCTTTATTCAGGGCACTGAAGCTTTCTTT
TRBJ1-4 TRBD1 TRBV29-1 13 - CSVHRGYGEKLFF TGCAGCGTCCACAGGGGATATGGCGAAAAACTGTTTTTT
TRBJ1-2 TRBD1 TRBV28 14 - CASSSATGGDGYTF TGTGCCAGCAGTTCGGCGACAGGGGGCGATGGCTACACCTTC
TRBJ1-1 - TRBV7-9 18 - CASSASGRENLMNTEAFF TGTGCCAGCAGCGCATCTGGACGGGAAAACCTCATGAACACTGAAGCTTTCTTT
TRBJ2-7 - TRBV4-2 14 - CASSQTTGTYEQYF TGTGCCAGCAGCCAGACAACAGGGACCTACGAGCAGTACTTC
TRBJ2-5 TRBD1 TRBV19 16 - CASSINLGTAQETQYF TGTGCCAGTAGCATAAACCTAGGGACAGCTCAAGAGACCCAGTACTTC